This T cell receptor beta chain emerged from a study of blood T cells in healthy people across ages. Broader study findings: PBMCs were not sorted, which prevented a conclusive comparison of naive versus antigen-experienced cells.

Primed by a sample-barcoded 5' primer and a J-beta primer mix, a second PCR proceeded for roughly 6 to 12 cycles. One entry per CDR3 protein, called by TCRdb with MiXCR from the 5' RACE reads. The sample contains roughly 1,300,000 distinct CDR3 sequences, around 59% of which appear only once. Per germline, CDR1 DFQATT and CDR2 SNEGSKA (reference sequence). The CDR3 length is 14 residues. Germline trimming cut 6 bases from V and 6 bases from J; bases unmatched to any gene: 9. For this clonotype: The antigen is not known.

The source is a man aged 18-30 years in good health. The rearrangement links TRBV20-1 to TRBJ2-1; 9 nucleotides agree with TRBD2. The sample was blood. For the CDR3, the DNA is TGCAGTGCCCTCTGGAGCGGGAGGATCAATGAGCAGTTCTTC. It translates to CSALWSGRINEQFF.